This T cell receptor (beta chain) was retrieved from a study of T cells in Graves' hyperthyroidism and ophthalmopathy. At the level of the study: Peripheral blood was acquired at first diagnosis, ahead of any therapy whatsoever. Study findings and constraints: Researchers found most expanded thyroid clonotypes above 0.001 in blood as well.

This clonotype was counted many times. The antigen is unknown. Every diagnosis used clinical symptoms, serum thyroxine and TRAb, thyroid ultrasound and orbital computed tomography. It was RNA transcripts that yielded the amplified TCR beta CDR3 regions. Initially, a first-round RT-PCR of the TCR CDR3 employed the HTBI primer set. TCRdb fed the multiplex PCR reads into MiXCR, producing one record per CDR3 protein. The sample lists around 190,000 distinct CDR3 sequences, around a sixth seen once, with about half in the top ten. The CDR3 is 17 residues long. Germline-derived CDR1 and CDR2 are LGHDT and YNNKEL (reference sequence). Trimming left V 0 bases short and J 0 bases short, with 14 bases between.

This clonotype was sampled from a woman in her forties or fifties with Graves' hyperthyroidism. The sample taken for sequencing was blood. J is TRBJ1-1 and V is TRBV3-1, with D unresolved. The CDR3 reads CASSQDSARLMNTEAFF. For the CDR3, the DNA is TGTGCCAGCAGCCAAGATTCGGCAAGGTTAATGAACACTGAAGCTTTCTTT.